This T cell receptor (beta chain) was recorded in a study of T cells of healthy individuals. TCRdb passed the 5' RACE reads through MiXCR, listing each CDR3 protein once. Of 90,000 to 100,000 distinct CDR3 sequences in the sample, roughly 18% were seen once. There are 13 residues in the CDR3. Between the trimmed V and J ends, which lost 3 bases and 5 bases, there was a span of 10 bases. CDR1 MNHEY and CDR2 SMNVEV come from the germline V gene (reference sequence). The receptor was derived from a human donor in good health. The J gene is TRBJ2-5, the V gene TRBV27; TRBD2 is a possible D gene (5 bases). The CDR3 spells CASSFSGGETQYF. CDR3 nucleotides: TGTGCCAGCAGTTTTTCAGGCGGGGAGACCCAGTACTTC.